The 26 T cell receptor beta chains in this list originate from one sample, sequenced in a study of blood T cell repertoires in COVID-19. TCRdb's copy holds only in-frame clones and misses some; the assay was immunoSEQ multiplex PCR. The sample lists about 140,000 clones, around three quarters occurring once. The sequencing sample was made of peripheral blood. These receptors were taken from a man older than 75 with acute or convalescent COVID-19.

This clone came up a few times. The chain joins TRBV3-1 (or the pseudogene TRBV3-2) to TRBJ1-3, with 8 bases aligning to TRBD1. Trimming cost V 4 bases and J 4 bases; bases outside gene matches: 9. This CDR3 contains 16 residues. Germline CDR1 is LGHDT and CDR2 is YNNKEL (reference sequence). CDR3: CASSPTSGGPGNTIYF. Written as DNA, the CDR3 is TGTGCCAGCAGCCCTACGTCAGGGGGCCCGGGAAACACCATATATTTT.

V and J are TRBV3-1 (or the pseudogene TRBV3-2) and TRBJ2-5; tentative D call: TRBD1 (5 bases). V lost 2 bases, J lost 7 bases, and 14 bases lay in between. The V gene's germline CDR1 is LGHDT and CDR2 YNNKEL (reference sequence). The CDR3 runs 14 residues. The CDR3 sequence is CASSQQGLRPTQYF. CDR3 nucleotide sequence: TGTGCCAGCAGCCAACAGGGTCTCCGACCGACCCAGTACTTC.

A few counts support this clone. V is TRBV28 and J is TRBJ1-2; TRBD1 matches at 11 bases. Germline V CDR1 and CDR2: MDHEN, SYDVKM. After removal of 5 bases from V and 6 bases from J, the junction contained 5 bases not matched to a gene. The CDR3 contains 14 residues. CDR3 bases: TGTGCCAGCAGTGGACAGGGGGCGCGTCATGGCTACACCTTC. Translating it yields CASSGQGARHGYTF.

DNA for the CDR3: TGTGCCAGCAGCGAAAACAGGGGGTCTCGGACTGAAGCTTTCTTT. It codes for CASSENRGSRTEAFF. The chain recombines TRBV11-2 with TRBJ1-1; 8 nucleotides match TRBD1. The germline V gene has CDR1 SGHAT and CDR2 FQNNGV. The CDR3 length is 15 residues. With V trimmed by 5 bases and J by 5 bases, 10 bases remained unmatched.

This clone came up a few times. The chain couples TRBV5-4 to TRBJ1-3, with D possibly matching TRBD1 (5 bases). This CDR3 spans 17 amino acids. The V gene lost 0 bases and the J gene lost 1 base, with 14 bases spanning the gap. Germline lookup yields CDR1 SGHNT and CDR2 YYREEE (reference sequence). The CDR3 sequence is CASSLAGGVVSGNTIYF. The DNA for the CDR3 is TGTGCCAGCAGCTTGGCCGGGGGGGTAGTATCTGGAAACACCATATATTTT.

This chain uses TRBV6-2 or TRBV6-3 with TRBJ1-6; no reliable D call. Trimming stripped 6 bases from V and 0 bases from J, with 12 bases between. The CDR3 contains 16 residues. Per germline, CDR1 MNHEY and CDR2 SVGEGT. For the CDR3, the DNA is TGTGCCAGCAGCCTACTCAGGATCTCCTATAATTCACCCCTCCACTTT. It is translated as CASSLLRISYNSPLHF.

The genes are TRBV21-1 and TRBJ1-5. TRBV21-1 is recorded as a pseudogene. The CDR3 spans 14 residues. The CDR3 bases are TGTGCCAGCAGCAACGGTGATATGAATCAGCCCCAGCATTTT. Protein product: CASSNGDMNQPQHF.

The rearrangement joins TRBV4-2 to TRBJ2-2; tentative D call: TRBD2 (5 bases). Per the germline V gene, CDR1 is LGHNA and CDR2 is YNFKEQ. Trimming shortened V by 7 bases and J by 0 bases, and 18 bases separated the two germline ends. The CDR3 has 17 residues. In DNA form, the CDR3 reads TGTGCCAGCACCACGGGGAGAAATATCGCGAACACCGGGGAGCTGTTTTTT. Translating it yields CASTTGRNIANTGELFF.

The V call is TRBV11-2, the J call TRBJ2-5; D unclear. V was cut by 1 base and J by 2 bases, with 5 bases left in between. The CDR3 totals 13 residues. Germline CDR1 reads SGHAT; CDR2 reads FQNNGV. CDR3 DNA sequence: TGTGCCAGCAGCTTAGTAACTCAAGAGACCCAGTACTTC. Translation: CASSLVTQETQYF. Combining the CDR3 with reference TRBV11-2 and TRBJ2-5 gives the whole variable domain EAGVAQSPRYKIIEKRQSVAFWCNPISGHATLYWYQQILGQGPKLLIQFQNNGVVDDSQLPKDRFSAERLKGVDSTLKIQPAKLEDSAVYLCASSLVTQETQYFGPGTRLLVL.

This clone was counted between two and nine times. This rearrangement joins TRBV28 to TRBJ1-5, with D hard to call. Trimming took 3 bases from V and 7 from J, leaving 13 bases between them. There are 14 residues in the CDR3. The germline V gene encodes CDR1 MDHEN and CDR2 SYDVKM. The DNA of the CDR3 is TGTGCCAGCAGTTTTCGATCGGGGTGGCAGCCCCAGCATTTT. Its translation is CASSFRSGWQPQHF.

The V and J genes are TRBV7-2 and TRBJ2-1; TRBD2 matches at 7 bases. Per germline, CDR1 SGHTA and CDR2 FQGNSA. The CDR3 is made up of 15 amino acids. V gave up 1 base and J gave up 1 base; unmatched junction bases: 1. The CDR3 bases are TGTGCCAGCAGCTTAGGGCGGGGGTCCTACAATGAGCAGTTCTTC. As protein: CASSLGRGSYNEQFF. The variable domain in full, with the rest retrieved from reference TRBV7-2 and TRBJ2-1, is GAGVSQSPSNKVTEKGKDVELRCDPISGHTALYWYRQSLGQGLEFLIYFQGNSAPDKSGLPSDRFSAERTGGSVSTLTIQRTQQEDSAVYLCASSLGRGSYNEQFFGPGTRLTVL.

DNA of the CDR3: TGTGCCAGCACCGACGCGCACTCGAGGATGGACACCGGGGAGCTGTTTTTT. This translates into CASTDAHSRMDTGELFF. The gene calls are TRBV11-2 and TRBJ2-2; the D is unclear. The CDR3 length is 17 residues. V was clipped by 7 bases and J by 3 bases, with 21 bases between them. The germline CDR1 and CDR2 sequences are SGHAT and FQNNGV.

The chain recombines TRBV11-2 with TRBJ1-1; 7 bases match TRBD1. This CDR3 contains 14 residues. Germline values: CDR1 SGHAT, CDR2 FQNNGV. V trimming: 5 bases; J trimming: 3 bases; junction bases outside the gene matches: 6. The CDR3 sequence: CASSPKTGYTEAFF. The CDR3 DNA reads as TGTGCCAGCAGCCCAAAGACAGGGTACACTGAAGCTTTCTTT.

This clone was recorded a few times. The V and J genes are TRBV10-1 and TRBJ2-1; 15 nucleotides match TRBD2. In germline, CDR1 is WNHNN, CDR2 SYGVQD (reference sequence). The CDR3 sequence is 24 residues long. After removal of 3 bases from V and 4 bases from J, the junction contained 25 bases not matched to a gene. CDR3: CASSDLNSNRVRGLAGGDYNEQFF. CDR3 bases: TGCGCCAGCAGTGATCTTAACTCAAATAGGGTAAGAGGACTAGCGGGGGGGGATTACAATGAGCAGTTCTTC.

V and J are TRBV7-3 and TRBJ2-7; 9 bases line up with TRBD1. The junction had 12 bases not matched to a gene; V was cut back by 6 bases and J by 6 bases. Germline values: CDR1 SGHTA, CDR2 FQGTGA. CDR3 size: 15 residues. Here the CDR3 reads CASRITGTGSGEQYF. The CDR3 DNA reads TGTGCCAGCAGGATTACCGGGACAGGGTCGGGCGAGCAGTACTTC. Together with reference TRBV7-3 and TRBJ2-7, the CDR3 gives the full variable domain: GAGVSQTPSNKVTEKGKYVELRCDPISGHTALYWYRQSLGQGPEFLIYFQGTGAADDSGLPNDRFFAVRPEGSVSTLKIQRTERGDSAVYLCASRITGTGSGEQYFGPGTRLTVT.

The V gene is TRBV2, the J gene TRBJ2-2; D is possibly TRBD2 (5 bases). The CDR3 is 16 residues long. CDR1 is SNHLY and CDR2 is FYNNEI in the germline V gene. V was pared by 5 bases and J by 5 bases, with 18 bases between. The CDR3 DNA follows: TGTGCCAGCAGTATAACCGGCGGTCGCGGGACCGGGGAGCTGTTTTTT. The encoded protein is CASSITGGRGTGELFF. The variable domain in full, completed from reference TRBV2 and TRBJ2-2, reads EPEVTQTPSHQVTQMGQEVILRCVPISNHLYFYWYRQILGQKVEFLVSFYNNEISEKSEIFDDQFSVERPDGSNFTLKIRSTKLEDSAMYFCASSITGGRGTGELFFGEGSRLTVL.

The chain links TRBV18 to TRBJ2-7; 7 bases line up with TRBD1. The CDR3 runs to 13 residues. V lost 3 bases to trimming and J lost 6 bases; unmatched junction nucleotides: 5. Germline-derived CDR1 and CDR2 are KGHSH and LQKENI. DNA of the CDR3: TGTGCCAGCTCACCGTTGTCAGGGGGCGAGCAGTACTTC. This codes for CASSPLSGGEQYF.

This clone was seen only once. The chain employs TRBV28 and TRBJ2-7; 13 positions agree with TRBD2. Looked up from germline, CDR1 is MDHEN and CDR2 is SYDVKM. The CDR3 consists of 15 residues. The V gene end was trimmed by 6 bases and the J gene end by 2 bases; junction bases not matched to a gene: 4. This chain's CDR3 is CASRAGLAGTYEQYF. CDR3 bases: TGTGCCAGCAGAGCGGGACTAGCGGGGACCTACGAGCAGTACTTC.

CDR3 nucleotide sequence: TGTGCCAGCACCCAAGGGACTAGCAACGGTGAGCAGTTCTTC. Its translation is CASTQGTSNGEQFF. V usage is TRBV7-2 and J usage is TRBJ2-1; 9 bases fit TRBD2. V gave up 7 bases and J gave up 9 bases; unmatched junction bases: 10. In germline, CDR1 is SGHTA, CDR2 FQGNSA. The CDR3 consists of 14 residues.

CDR3 residues: CASRTGQGGEKLFF. Here the CDR3 DNA reads TGCGCCAGCAGAACCGGACAGGGCGGTGAAAAACTGTTTTTT. The chain employs TRBV5-1 and TRBJ1-4, with 8 bases matching TRBD1. Per the germline V gene, CDR1 is SGHRS and CDR2 is YFSETQ. V shed 5 bases and J 7 bases; nucleotides not matched to a gene: 7. This CDR3 comprises 14 residues.

The chain links TRBV28 to TRBJ1-1, with D perhaps TRBD1 (5 bases). CDR3 length: 16 amino acids. The germline V gene encodes CDR1 MDHEN and CDR2 SYDVKM. V was shortened by 0 bases and J by 4 bases, with 15 bases between the two germline ends. CDR3 residues: CASSLWDIRYLTEAFF. The DNA for the CDR3 is TGTGCCAGCAGTTTATGGGACATCCGGTATCTCACTGAAGCTTTCTTT.

V and J are TRBV9 and TRBJ2-1, with TRBD1 matching over 8 bases. The CDR3 is 14 amino acids. Losses at the gene ends were 6 bases for V and 8 bases for J; bases not matched to a gene: 10. Germline CDR1 and CDR2: SGDLS and YYNGEE. The DNA for the CDR3 is TGTGCCAGCAATTATGGGGCAGGGGGCGATGAGCAGTTCTTC. Amino acid sequence: CASNYGAGGDEQFF.

The rearrangement joins TRBV7-9 to TRBJ2-7; 7 bases agree with TRBD1. The V gene end was trimmed by 5 bases and the J gene end by 4 bases; junction bases not matched to a gene: 2. The CDR3 length is 12 residues. Germline-derived CDR1 and CDR2 are SEHNR and FQNEAQ (reference sequence). The CDR3 coding sequence is TGTGCCAGCAGCCCAGGGGGATACGAGCAGTACTTC. It specifies CASSPGGYEQYF. The complete variable domain, with remaining parts taken from reference TRBV7-9 and TRBJ2-7, reads DTGVSQNPRHKITKRGQNVTFRCDPISEHNRLYWYRQTLGQGPEFLTYFQNEAQLEKSRLLSDRFSAERPKGSFSTLEIQRTEQGDSAMYLCASSPGGYEQYFGPGTRLTVT.

This chain joins TRBV6-5 and TRBJ2-5; TRBD2 might be the D (5 bases). CDR3 size: 14 residues. Trimming left V 1 base short and J 4 bases short, with 10 bases between. Germline CDR1 is MNHEY and CDR2 is SVGAGI. CDR3 amino acids: CASSYYQSGETQYF. The CDR3, as DNA: TGTGCCAGCAGTTACTACCAGAGCGGAGAGACCCAGTACTTC.

V and J are TRBV7-3 and TRBJ2-2; tentatively, D is TRBD1 (5 bases). Germline CDR1 and CDR2: SGHTA and FQGTGA. This CDR3 is built from 14 residues. V lost 3 bases and J 6 bases, leaving 11 bases between the germline ends. CDR3 region: CASSFRAESGELFF. CDR3 DNA: TGTGCCAGCAGCTTCAGGGCTGAATCCGGGGAGCTGTTTTTT.

Here the CDR3 DNA reads TGTGCCAGCAGCTTAGACAGGGGGGGTGAGGAGCAGTACTTC. Protein sequence: CASSLDRGGEEQYF. V and J are TRBV7-9 and TRBJ2-7; perhaps TRBD1 as D (8 bases). The V end lost 1 base, the J end lost 7 bases, and 14 bases lay between the germline ends. The germline CDR1 and CDR2 sequences are SEHNR and FQNEAQ (reference sequence). CDR3 length: 14 residues.